The next 10 T cell receptor beta chains were all read from a single sample in a study of T cells in narcolepsy. Data came from immunoSEQ multiplex PCR; TCRdb stores just in-frame clones and leaves some out. Here the sample spans approximately 35,000 clones, 81% being singletons. Sequencing used memory (CD45RA-) CD4+ T cells from blood. The receptors derive from a human donor in good health.

The V gene is TRBV11-2, the J gene TRBJ2-1, with TRBD2 identical over 10 bases. Trimming at V came to 5 bases and at J to 7 bases, leaving 8 bases not matched to a gene. Germline-derived CDR1 and CDR2 are SGHAT and FQNNGV. The length of the CDR3 is 15 residues. The CDR3 reads CASSPGTSVSNEQFF. CDR3 nucleotides: TGTGCCAGCAGCCCAGGGACTAGCGTGAGTAATGAGCAGTTCTTC.

The genes are TRBV7-2 and TRBJ2-1; D remains ambiguous. This CDR3 has 12 residues. Germline lookup yields CDR1 SGHTA and CDR2 FQGNSA. V was pared by 6 bases and J by 9 bases, with 12 bases between. Written as DNA, the CDR3 is TGTGCCAGCAGATCTACTACAGTTGAGCAGTTCTTC. Amino acids: CASRSTTVEQFF.

The chain employs TRBV19 and TRBJ2-7, with a weak D call TRBD2 (6 bases). This CDR3 is built from 14 residues. V was clipped by 7 bases and J by 2 bases, with 15 bases between them. CDR1 LNHDA and CDR2 SQIVND come from the germline V gene (reference sequence). CDR3 loop: CASMGGTPPYEQYF. The DNA for the CDR3 is TGTGCCAGTATGGGTGGGACTCCCCCCTACGAGCAGTACTTC.

A single count supports this clone. The CDR3 is CGRDSAATGELFF. CDR3 DNA: TGTGGCCGGGACAGCGCGGCCACCGGGGAGCTGTTTTTT. The chain combines TRBV7-9 with TRBJ2-2; 7 nucleotides match TRBD1. CDR1 is SEHNR and CDR2 is FQNEAQ in the germline V gene (reference sequence). The CDR3 totals 13 residues.

The gene calls are TRBV6-1 and TRBJ1-4, with a weak D call TRBD1 (5 bases). Looked up from germline, CDR1 is MNHNS and CDR2 is SASEGT. This CDR3 comprises 15 residues. V dropped 5 bases and J dropped 0 bases, with 10 bases sitting between them. CDR3 sequence (DNA): TGTGCCAGCAGTCGCGACAGTGCAACTAATGAAAAACTGTTTTTT. It translates to CASSRDSATNEKLFF.

Concerning this clone itself: The junction does not match germline at one end; this may be a read error. Other DNA sequences in the same sample also yield this CDR3. The rearrangement links TRBV5-1 to TRBJ2-2, with D perhaps TRBD2 (6 bases). Germline assignment: CDR1 SGHRS and CDR2 YFSETQ. CDR3 length: 14 residues. The CDR3 DNA follows: TGTGCCAGCAGCTTGGGGGGTTCCACCGGGGAGCTGTTTTTT. This sequence encodes CASSLGGSTGELFF.

The chain is built from TRBV5-6 and TRBJ1-6; D uncertain. The V gene lost 1 base and the J gene lost 5 bases, with 16 bases spanning the gap. The CDR3 consists of 17 residues. Germline CDR1 is SGHDT and CDR2 is YYEEEE. CDR3 residues: CASSLLGPAGHNSPLHF. In DNA form, the CDR3 reads TGTGCCAGCAGCTTGCTAGGGCCCGCGGGCCATAATTCACCCCTCCACTTT.

V usage is TRBV5-8 and J usage is TRBJ2-7, with 9 positions matching TRBD1. This CDR3 spans 16 amino acids. Germline CDR1 and CDR2: SGHTS and YDEGEE. The trim removed 4 bases at V and 4 bases at J, leaving 12 bases unmatched. The CDR3 here is CASSAPRTGAVYEQYF. CDR3 sequence (DNA): TGTGCCAGCAGCGCGCCTCGGACAGGGGCTGTATACGAGCAGTACTTC.

The chain employs TRBV6-5 and TRBJ1-2; no reliable D call. This CDR3 has 11 amino acids. The ends were cut back, 8 bases at V and 5 bases at J, with 9 bases in the middle. The germline CDR1 and CDR2 sequences are MNHEY and SVGAGI. CDR3 bases: TGTGCCAGCGACGGGTTGTATGGCTACACCTTC. Translation: CASDGLYGYTF.

V is TRBV5-4 and J is TRBJ2-5; tentatively, D is TRBD1 (6 bases). The germline CDR1 and CDR2 sequences are SGHNT and YYREEE (reference sequence). With 4 bases removed from V and 4 bases from J, the gap between germline ends came to 20 bases. This CDR3 contains 16 residues. The CDR3 nucleotides are TGTGCCAGCAGCGTGGGGGCCTTAAGGCGCTCAGAGACCCAGTACTTC. Translated, it gives CASSVGALRRSETQYF.